This T cell receptor beta chain emerged from a study of T cell repertoires in cytomegalovirus infection. Study-level background: TCR beta signatures that were public indicated CMV infection and matching HLA type.

The CDR3 is 14 amino acids. Germline CDR1 MNHEY, CDR2 SMNVEV (reference sequence). The V end was cut by 2 bases, the J end by 7 bases, with 11 bases between. General study findings and limits: The cumulative frequency of public TCR beta families distinguished individuals who carried CMV together with the relevant HLA.

MiXCR, applied by TCRdb to the reads, yields one record per CDR3 protein. The table has 100,000 or so distinct CDR3 sequences, roughly 40% seen once. Concerning this clonotype itself: No antigen is known for it.

The source is a human donor in good health (CMV status not recorded). Some clones in this sample may be carry-over from other donors' samples. The V and J genes are TRBV27 and TRBJ1-4, with unresolved D. Sequencing used CD8+ T cells from cultured PBMCs, obtained from culture after CMV antigen stimulation. DNA for the CDR3: TGTGCCAGCAGTTTACTGGCAGGAAGTGAAAAACTGTTTTTT. Its protein is CASSLLAGSEKLFF.